The 14 T cell receptor beta chains given below trace back to one sample, sequenced in a study of blood T cell repertoires in COVID-19. The protocol was immunoSEQ multiplex PCR, while the TCRdb copy is restricted to in-frame clones and leaves out a portion. The sample yields about 140,000 clones, around 87% seen once. Specimen: peripheral blood. The receptors were gathered from an older woman with active COVID-19.

This clone was observed once. The rearrangement uses TRBV6-5 and TRBJ2-7, with 8 bases lining up with TRBD2. Looked up from germline, CDR1 is MNHEY and CDR2 is SVGAGI. The CDR3 consists of 16 residues. Trimming removed 4 bases from V and 2 bases from J; junction bases left unmatched: 10. The CDR3 spells CASSSVSGRSPYEQYF. The CDR3 DNA sequence: TGTGCCAGCAGTTCAGTAAGCGGGAGATCCCCCTACGAGCAGTACTTC.

The V call is TRBV4-1, the J call TRBJ2-6, with 7 bases that match TRBD1. Germline V gene sequence: CDR1 MGHRA, CDR2 YSYEKL. This CDR3 comprises 17 residues. The ends lost 5 bases at V and 0 bases at J; junction bases unmatched: 7. CDR3 region: CASSEGQNPSGANVLTF. The CDR3 nucleotides read TGCGCCAGCAGCGAGGGACAGAATCCCTCTGGGGCCAACGTCCTGACTTTC.

The rearrangement uses TRBV5-4 and TRBJ2-1, with 7 bases fitting TRBD1. CDR3 length: 15 residues. Trimming removed 4 bases from V and 2 bases from J; junction bases left unmatched: 6. CDR1 and CDR2 from the germline V gene are SGHNT and YYREEE (reference sequence). As DNA, the CDR3 is TGTGCCAGCAGCCCAACAGGGACAGCCTACAATGAGCAGTTCTTC. Residues: CASSPTGTAYNEQFF.

This chain connects TRBV2 to TRBJ1-2; a weak D match, TRBD1 (5 bases). There are 14 residues in the CDR3. V dropped 5 bases and J dropped 10 bases, with 20 bases sitting between them. Germline V gives CDR1 SNHLY, CDR2 FYNNEI. This CDR3 reads CASSRPPGLLDYTF. CDR3 sequence (DNA): TGTGCCAGCAGTCGACCACCGGGACTACTAGACTACACCTTC.

The genes are TRBV18 and TRBJ1-1, with D maybe TRBD1 (5 bases). The germline gives CDR1 KGHSH, CDR2 LQKENI. V lost 2 bases and J 3 bases, leaving 7 bases between the germline ends. The CDR3 length is 13 residues. The CDR3 spells CASSPGADTEAFF. In nucleotides, the CDR3 is TGTGCCAGCTCACCAGGGGCGGACACTGAAGCTTTCTTT. Filled out from reference TRBV18 and TRBJ1-1, the complete variable domain reads NAGVMQNPRHLVRRRGQEARLRCSPMKGHSHVYWYRQLPEEGLKFMVYLQKENIIDESGMPKERFSAEFPKEGPSILRIQQVVRGDSAAYFCASSPGADTEAFFGQGTRLTVV.

The rearrangement uses TRBV5-6 and TRBJ2-3, with 9 positions matching TRBD1. The germline gives CDR1 SGHDT, CDR2 YYEEEE. Trimming at V came to 1 base and at J to 7 bases, leaving 10 bases not matched to a gene. The CDR3 spans 16 residues. CDR3 DNA sequence: TGTGCCAGCAGCTTGCTTTCGGGACAGGGACGAAATACGCAGTATTTT. Residues: CASSLLSGQGRNTQYF.

The chain joins TRBV6-5 to TRBJ2-7; 7 positions match TRBD1. The CDR3 contains 12 residues. Trimming removed 6 bases from V and 6 bases from J; junction bases left unmatched: 5. Germline CDR1 reads MNHEY; CDR2 reads SVGAGI. The CDR3 nucleotides are TGTGCCAGCAGGAGACAGGGTACCGAGCAGTACTTC. Protein product: CASRRQGTEQYF.

The V gene is TRBV6-5, the J gene TRBJ1-6; D may be TRBD1 (6 bases). This CDR3 is built from 16 residues. In germline, CDR1 is MNHEY, CDR2 SVGAGI. The V and J ends lost 6 bases and 7 bases respectively, with 19 bases between them. For the CDR3, the DNA is TGTGCCAGCAGCTACAGTCGGACAGCTAACAATTCACCCCTCCACTTT. Its translation is CASSYSRTANNSPLHF.

The rearrangement links TRBV7-3 to TRBJ2-7; TRBD1 agrees at 9 bases. The CDR3 consists of 13 residues. Germline V gives CDR1 SGHTA, CDR2 FQGTGA. The DNA of the CDR3 is TGTCCCATACCGGGACAGGGATACTACGAGCAGTACTTC. Translated: CPIPGQGYYEQYF.

The chain employs TRBV18 and TRBJ1-4; D is ambiguous. This CDR3 contains 14 residues. Germline loops: CDR1 KGHSH, CDR2 LQKENI. V shed 1 base and J shed 8 bases, with 11 bases lying between them. CDR3 sequence: CASSPRAEREKLFF. CDR3 coding DNA: TGTGCCAGCTCACCACGGGCAGAACGCGAAAAACTGTTTTTT.

V usage is TRBV10-3 and J usage is TRBJ1-4; the D is unclear. Germline-derived CDR1 and CDR2 are ENHRY and SYGVKD. V was pared by 4 bases and J by 5 bases, with 11 bases between. The length of the CDR3 is 14 residues. In nucleotides, the CDR3 is TGTGCCATCAGTGGGTCGGCGGCAAATGAAAAACTGTTTTTT. Its protein product is CAISGSAANEKLFF.

This chain uses TRBV5-5 with TRBJ2-1; 11 nucleotides align to TRBD2. Germline CDR1 SGHKS, CDR2 YYEKEE (reference sequence). Trimming took 3 bases from V and 5 from J; bases not matched to a gene: 4. The length of the CDR3 is 15 residues. The chain's CDR3 is CASSSLAGVNNEQFF. CDR3 bases: TGTGCCAGCAGCTCACTAGCGGGAGTGAACAATGAGCAGTTCTTC.

The V gene is TRBV9, the J gene TRBJ1-3; D uncertain. CDR3 size: 14 residues. CDR1 is SGDLS, CDR2 YYNGEE, per germline. Trimming removed 3 bases from V and 4 bases from J, with 11 bases in between. The CDR3 here is CASSARAVGNTIYF. In nucleotides, the CDR3 is TGTGCCAGCAGCGCCCGAGCGGTCGGAAACACCATATATTTT.

The rearrangement uses TRBV3-1 (or the pseudogene TRBV3-2) and TRBJ1-1; D may be TRBD1 (6 bases). CDR1 and CDR2 (germline): LGHDT, YNNKEL (reference sequence). The CDR3 consists of 14 residues. The ends were cut back, 4 bases at V and 0 bases at J, with 9 bases in the middle. In nucleotides, the CDR3 is TGTGCCAGCAGCCGTACAGGGATGAACACTGAAGCTTTCTTT. This translates into CASSRTGMNTEAFF.